This T cell receptor beta chain is from a study of control samples from healthy donors and cancer patients. The germline CDR1 and CDR2 sequences are MRHNA and SNTAGT. This CDR3 is built from 14 residues. V was shortened by 4 bases and J by 0 bases, with 9 bases between the two germline ends. The protocol was immunoSEQ multiplex PCR, while the TCRdb copy is restricted to in-frame clones and leaves out a portion. The sample has 100,000 to 150,000 clones, around 92% seen once. This TCR was sampled from an elderly man with head and neck cancer. The chain is built from TRBV6-4 and TRBJ1-2; a possible D gene is TRBD1 (5 bases). The specimen sequenced was PBMCs. This chain's CDR3 is CASSAGGANYGYTF. CDR3 DNA: TGTGCCAGCAGTGCTGGGGGGGCTAACTATGGCTACACCTTC.